Sequencing of this TCR beta chain was carried out in a study of identical twins. Whole-study results and caveats: Rather than following the same donors, the conclusions depended on cross-sectional statistical analysis. For out-of-frame alpha sequences shared by twins, low generation probability was in excess. In monozygotic twins, models underestimated the sharing of out-of-frame TCR alpha. Zero-insertion analyses might be partly confounded by invariant T cells like MAIT and iNKT.

This CDR3 is 14 amino acids long. CDR1 and CDR2 from the germline V gene are SGDLS and YYNGEE. V lost 0 bases and J lost 9; bases outside the gene matches: 6. At least ten counts were recorded for this clonotype. Its antigen is not identified. TCRdb used MiXCR to reprocess the 5' RACE reads, holding one entry per CDR3 protein. This table has 350,000 or so distinct CDR3 sequences, around an eighth appearing once. These records were also assigned to another study, of yellow fever vaccine responses in identical twins.

This rearrangement joins TRBV9 to TRBJ2-3, with TRBD2 identical over 8 bases. The sequenced sample was CD8+ T cells sorted from blood. The clonotype originates from a woman between 18 and 29 years old in good health. The CDR3 region has the DNA TGTGCCAGCAGCGTAGCGGGGGGGCCTCGAACGCAGTATTTT. It encodes CASSVAGGPRTQYF.